What follows describes a single T cell receptor beta chain. The antigen is undetermined. Germline values: CDR1 PRHDT, CDR2 FYEKMQ (reference sequence). The CDR3 contains 14 residues. V was shortened by 2 bases and J by 2 bases, with 10 bases between the two germline ends. Building of the TCR beta libraries involved iRepertoire HTBI primers and Arm-PCR of CDR3 regions. TCRdb ran MiXCR on the multiplex PCR reads and lists one entry per CDR3 protein. The sample lists 360,000 or so distinct CDR3 sequences, around 23% occurring once. The source of the sample is a study of regulatory T cells in long-lasting Graves disease. Study-wide background: More than 5 years of antithyroid drugs with positive TSH receptor antibodies defined persistent Graves' disease.

The time point denotes: persistent/refractory GD, antithyroid drugs over 5 years with positive TRAb. Following extraction of RNA from PBMCs, that RNA was used to make the TCR library. Graves' disease diagnoses followed American Thyroid Association guidelines. Study-wide results and limits: Patients with persistent Graves' had lower TCR diversity than newly diagnosed patients. Newly diagnosed disease favored TRBV20-1 and TRBJ2-1 over persistent disease.

This sample comprised peripheral blood mononuclear cells (PBMCs), obtained when the disease was refractory, from a patient treated with antithyroid drugs. The chain employs TRBV13 and TRBJ2-7, with D perhaps matching TRBD1 or TRBD2 (6 bases each). The sequence derives from a woman between 35 and 50 years old with Graves disease. The CDR3 protein is CASSLSGAPYEQYF. CDR3 DNA: TGTGCCAGCAGCTTATCGGGGGCCCCCTACGAGCAGTACTTC.